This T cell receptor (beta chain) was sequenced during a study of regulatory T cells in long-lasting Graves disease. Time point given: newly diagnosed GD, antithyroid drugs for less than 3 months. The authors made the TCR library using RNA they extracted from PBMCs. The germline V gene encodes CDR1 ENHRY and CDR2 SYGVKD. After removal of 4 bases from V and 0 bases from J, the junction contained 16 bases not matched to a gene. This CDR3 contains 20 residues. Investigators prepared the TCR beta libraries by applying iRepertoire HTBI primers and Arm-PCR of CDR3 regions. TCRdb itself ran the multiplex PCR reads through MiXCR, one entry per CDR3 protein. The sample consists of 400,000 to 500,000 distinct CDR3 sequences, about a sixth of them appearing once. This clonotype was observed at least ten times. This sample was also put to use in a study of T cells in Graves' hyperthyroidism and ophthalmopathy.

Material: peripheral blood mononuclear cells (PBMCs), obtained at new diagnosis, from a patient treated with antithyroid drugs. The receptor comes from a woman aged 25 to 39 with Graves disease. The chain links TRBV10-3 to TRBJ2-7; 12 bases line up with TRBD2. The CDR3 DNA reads TGTGCCATCAGTGTGACTAGCGGGAGAGGGGTGAGCGCCCTCTCCTACGAGCAGTACTTC. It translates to CAISVTSGRGVSALSYEQYF.